This T cell receptor (beta chain) derives from a study of blood T cell repertoires in COVID-19. Background on the study: T cells, B-cell-depleted T cells, or PBMCs supplied cDNA or gDNA.

Profiling relied on immunoSEQ multiplex PCR, and the TCRdb table lists in-frame clones only, not all of them. The sample lists about 410,000 clones, over 75% occurring once. The trim removed 2 bases at V and 3 bases at J, leaving 3 bases unmatched. CDR1 and CDR2 from the germline V gene are LGHDT and YNNKEL (reference sequence). The CDR3 covers 15 residues. The sequenced sample was peripheral blood. The chain combines TRBV3-1 (or the pseudogene TRBV3-2) with TRBJ2-2; TRBD2 matches 7 bases. The origin of this receptor is a woman in her forties with COVID-19, enrolled during active disease. CDR3 residues: CASSQSSGDTGELFF. CDR3 nucleotide sequence: TGTGCCAGCAGCCAATCTAGCGGCGACACCGGGGAGCTGTTTTTT.